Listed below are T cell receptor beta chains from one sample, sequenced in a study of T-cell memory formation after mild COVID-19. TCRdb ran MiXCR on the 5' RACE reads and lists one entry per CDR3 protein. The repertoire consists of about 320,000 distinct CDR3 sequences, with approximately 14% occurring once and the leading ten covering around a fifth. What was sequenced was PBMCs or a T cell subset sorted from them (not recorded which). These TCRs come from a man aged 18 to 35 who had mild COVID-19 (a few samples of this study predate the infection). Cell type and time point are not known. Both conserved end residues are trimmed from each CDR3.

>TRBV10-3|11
ATTGGGTQPQH
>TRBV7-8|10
ASSLQGSRYT
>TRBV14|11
ASSLSGGDTQY
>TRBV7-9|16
ASSPGTSGGADTDTQY
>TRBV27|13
ASSPYPGQGGEQF
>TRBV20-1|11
SARVTGGASQY
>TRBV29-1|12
SVEGLISGNTIY
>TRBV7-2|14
ASSLLAGGAGETQY
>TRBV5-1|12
ASRRDRGYEKLF
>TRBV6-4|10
ASPGTKNIQY
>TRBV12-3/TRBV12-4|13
ASSRTGGTPYGYT
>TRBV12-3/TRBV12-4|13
ASWGSGGKTYEQY
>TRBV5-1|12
ASSLEGVNSPLH
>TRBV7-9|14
ASSLGLRGFADTQY
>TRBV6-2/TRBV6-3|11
ASSYGAGSEQY
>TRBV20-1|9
SAGFYEKLF
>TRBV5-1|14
ASSLDSGGSYTEAF
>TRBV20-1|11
SASKGASTEAF
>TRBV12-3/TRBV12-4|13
ASREGGGSYNEQF
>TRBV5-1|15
ASSRRSQGPTNEKLF
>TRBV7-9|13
ASSQKGFLGNTIY
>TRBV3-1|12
ACSSLGGGGEQY
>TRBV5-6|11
ASSLAGGSGYT
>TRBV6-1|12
ASSEDRGDTEAF
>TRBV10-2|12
ASSGTPIDEKLF
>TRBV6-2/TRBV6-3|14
ASSPRGGFHTGELF
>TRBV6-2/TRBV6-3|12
ASRVAGENYGYT
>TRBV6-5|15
ASSQAQVIRDTGELF
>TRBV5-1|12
ASSPRGSDQPQH
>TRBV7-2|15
ASSLSPRDRGGQPQH
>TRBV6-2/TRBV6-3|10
ASVKGTDGYT
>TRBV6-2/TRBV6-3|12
ASSYGTGGSPLH
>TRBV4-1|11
ASSQVAGETQY
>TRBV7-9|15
ASSLGWTGGLQYEQY
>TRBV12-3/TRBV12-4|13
ASSLTNRGMSEQY
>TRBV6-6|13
ASSLMEGMNTEAF
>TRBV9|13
ASSVRRVPGETQY
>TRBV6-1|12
ASGGGPAGYEQY
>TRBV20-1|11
SARRDFNQPQH
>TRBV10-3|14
AISDLKRQGAGEQY
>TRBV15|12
ATAIRTSTDTQY
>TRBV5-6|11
ASSWGNPGELF
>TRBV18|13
ASSPIKHPGQPQH
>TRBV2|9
ASRAGDEQY
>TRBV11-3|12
ASSFGGVRTEAF